This record concerns one TCR beta chain sequence. What it binds is not known. V lost 6 bases and J 1 base, leaving 9 bases between the germline ends. CDR3 length equals 13 residues. 5'RACE template switching added a universal primer site and UMIs to TCR cDNA. One entry per CDR3 protein results from TCRdb running MiXCR on the 5' RACE reads. The sample lists fewer than 500,000 distinct CDR3 sequences, approximately 18% seen once, with 15% to 20% in the top ten. This record belongs to a study of T cells after yellow fever vaccination. Study information: SMART-Seq v4 Ultra Low Input served to prepare low-cell-number fractions.

The study, taken as a whole, reports: A faster peak, day 5 versus 15, was reached by the weaker secondary response.

The TCR comes from a man between 18 and 29 years old who received the YFV17D yellow fever vaccine. The V and J genes are TRBV12-3 or TRBV12-4 and TRBJ1-1, with D maybe TRBD1 (5 bases). Sequencing was performed on PBMCs, taken before the yellow fever booster vaccination. The CDR3, as DNA: TGTGCCAGCAGACCGCAGGGGAACACTGAAGCTTTCTTT. As protein: CASRPQGNTEAFF.